The 5 T cell receptor beta chains presented below share a single source sample, sequenced in a study of T cells in narcolepsy (dated by TCRdb to the late 2010s). Library preparation employed the immunoSEQ multiplex PCR assay. In its TCRdb copy, this immuneACCESS table keeps in-frame sequences only and misses some clones. Where compared with another copy, unresolved V genes explain less than half of these, and the others have no known cause. The table for this sample lists about 21,000 clones; just over 90% of them were counted only once. The ten largest clonotypes hold approximately 1.2% of the sample. The sample taken for sequencing was CD45RA- memory CD4+ T cells from PBMCs. What the cell subset or site label conveys for this sample: memory T cells sorted ex vivo from peripheral blood. The receptors stem from a human donor with narcolepsy.

This chain uses TRBV11-2 with TRBJ2-5, with D unclear. Germline V gene data show CDR1 as SGHAT and CDR2 as FQNNGV. The CDR3 extends over 14 amino acids. V was shortened by 0 bases and J by 7 bases, with 12 bases between the two germline ends. CDR3 sequence (DNA): TGTGCCAGCAGCTTAGATCTCGGCCCGGGGACCCAGTACTTC. Translation: CASSLDLGPGTQYF.

The chain couples TRBV5-1 to TRBJ2-1, with 8 bases lining up with TRBD2. Germline V gene sequence: CDR1 SGHRS, CDR2 YFSETQ. The ends lost 4 bases at V and 8 bases at J; junction bases unmatched: 14. The CDR3 spans 16 residues. The CDR3 loop reads CASSLDVSGGVDEQFF. CDR3 DNA: TGCGCCAGCAGCCTTGATGTATCGGGAGGGGTCGATGAGCAGTTCTTC.

The chain uses TRBV4-1 and TRBJ1-4; TRBD1 aligns across 11 bases. Trimming at V came to 1 base and at J to 11 bases, leaving 12 bases not matched to a gene. Germline V gives CDR1 MGHRA, CDR2 YSYEKL. The CDR3 runs 17 residues. The CDR3 protein is CASSQGLMDRGRRKLFF. The CDR3 coding sequence is TGCGCCAGCAGCCAAGGCCTAATGGACAGGGGGCGACGGAAACTGTTTTTT.

The genes are TRBV2 and TRBJ1-1; D is possibly TRBD1 (5 bases). Germline loops: CDR1 SNHLY, CDR2 FYNNEI. The CDR3 has 15 amino acids. The ends were cut back, 8 bases at V and 5 bases at J, with 21 bases in the middle. CDR3 DNA: TGTGCCAGCGCAGCCCGTCGGGGGGGAGGTACTGAAGCTTTCTTT. This sequence encodes CASAARRGGGTEAFF.

The V call is TRBV19, the J call TRBJ1-5, with D possibly being TRBD1 (5 bases). The CDR3 loop spans 15 amino acids. V lost 5 bases and J lost 0, with 11 bases in between. Germline V lookup: CDR1 LNHDA, CDR2 SQIVND (reference sequence). CDR3 DNA: TGTGCCAGTAGTCGGACAACTAATAGCAATCAGCCCCAGCATTTT. It translates to CASSRTTNSNQPQHF.